This TCR beta chain comes out of a study of blood T cell repertoires in COVID-19. Turning to the study itself: Italy, Spain and the United States were the sources of the convalescent and acute COVID-19 samples.

The V gene lost 7 bases and the J gene lost 4 bases, with 14 bases spanning the gap. Germline loops: CDR1 MNHNY, CDR2 SVGAGI (reference sequence). CDR3 length: 13 amino acids. The protocol was immunoSEQ multiplex PCR, while the TCRdb copy is restricted to in-frame clones and leaves out a portion. Among 200,000 to 250,000 clones, less than 90% were seen once, and the ten largest hold just under 20%. V gene TRBV6-6 combines with J gene TRBJ2-7, with a possible D match to TRBD1 (6 bases). Sample: peripheral blood. The clonotype originates from a man younger than 45 with active or convalescent COVID-19. The CDR3 protein is CASTQPQGYEQYF. The CDR3 DNA follows: TGTGCCAGCACCCAACCCCAGGGGTACGAGCAGTACTTC.